The 22 T cell receptor beta chains below were found in one sample sequenced in a study of T-cell reconstitution after alpha-beta-depleted transplantation in children. TCRbeta library construction was performed incorporating unique molecular identifiers. Using its own MiXCR run on the PCR reads, TCRdb lists one record per CDR3 protein. The sample includes hundreds of thousands of distinct CDR3 sequences, about an eighth seen only once; the top ten take roughly 2.3%. Sequencing was performed on PBMCs, mostly from graft donor cells, taken 360 days after TCRalphabeta/CD19-depleted stem cell transplant. The receptors here all came from a male patient aged 10 to 17 who had a stem cell transplant for acute myeloid leukemia, so the T cells may come from the graft donor.

This clonotype has at least ten counts. The chain links TRBV18 to TRBJ2-6, with 10 bases identical to TRBD1. CDR1 and CDR2 (germline): KGHSH, LQKENI. V trimming: 1 base; J trimming: 3 bases; junction bases outside the gene matches: 6. The length of the CDR3 is 18 residues. DNA for the CDR3: TGTGCCAGCTCACCACAGACAGGGGGCAGGAATGGGGCCAACGTCCTGACTTTC. Its translation is CASSPQTGGRNGANVLTF.

This chain uses TRBV27 with TRBJ2-2; D not resolved. Trimming removed 4 bases at V and 6 bases at J, with 6 bases between. Germline V lookup: CDR1 MNHEY, CDR2 SMNVEV (reference sequence). This CDR3 is 12 amino acids long. CDR3 in amino acids: CASSSVAGELFF. CDR3 sequence (DNA): TGTGCCAGCAGTTCCGTGGCCGGGGAGCTGTTTTTT.

There are a few counts of this clonotype. This chain uses TRBV20-1 with TRBJ2-7; the D gene is possibly TRBD2 (6 bases). CDR3 length: 16 residues. V shed 6 bases and J shed 3 bases, with 24 bases lying between them. Germline V gene data show CDR1 as DFQATT and CDR2 as SNEGSKA (reference sequence). The CDR3: CSAPRAGMEIIYEQYF. The DNA for the CDR3 is TGCAGTGCCCCGCGGGCGGGGATGGAAATAATCTACGAGCAGTACTTC.

The table lists this clonotype with many counts. V usage is TRBV11-3 and J usage is TRBJ2-2; D may be TRBD1 (5 bases). CDR3 length: 14 amino acids. CDR1 and CDR2 from the germline V gene are SGHNT and YENEEA. Trimming cost V 3 bases and J 3 bases, with 8 bases left between them. The CDR3 DNA reads as TGTGCCAGCAGCTTTCTAGGGGACACCGGGGAGCTGTTTTTT. Protein sequence: CASSFLGDTGELFF.

Only a few counts were recorded for this clonotype. CDR3 protein: CASSPTLAGVGNEQFF. In DNA form, the CDR3 reads TGCGCCAGCAGCCCCACCCTAGCGGGAGTTGGGAATGAGCAGTTCTTC. The chain uses TRBV5-1 and TRBJ2-1, with 10 positions matching TRBD2. The CDR3 is 16 residues long. Germline V CDR1 and CDR2: SGHRS, YFSETQ. The ends lost 4 bases at V and 7 bases at J; junction bases unmatched: 11.

J is TRBJ2-5 and V is TRBV15; 7 bases match TRBD2. This CDR3 has 15 residues. Germline trimming cut 5 bases from V and 1 base from J; bases unmatched to any gene: 7. CDR1 is LNHNV, CDR2 YYDKDF, per germline (reference sequence). The CDR3 coding sequence is TGTGCCACCAGCTTGAGACTAGCAGTCCAAGAGACCCAGTACTTC. Translated: CATSLRLAVQETQYF.

The chain joins TRBV19 to TRBJ2-7; 8 bases are a match to TRBD1. The V gene's germline CDR1 is LNHDA and CDR2 SQIVND (reference sequence). CDR3 length: 15 residues. V lost 5 bases and J lost 3; bases outside the gene matches: 9. In DNA form, the CDR3 reads TGTGCCAGTAGTCCCAGGGGGCTCAGCTACTACGAGCAGTACTTC. It is translated as CASSPRGLSYYEQYF.

This clonotype was recorded many times. The chain couples TRBV6-1 to TRBJ2-2; the match to TRBD2 covers 8 bases. J was trimmed by 8 bases and V by 6 bases; bases with no gene match: 20. This CDR3 contains 18 residues. The germline CDR1 and CDR2 sequences are MNHNS and SASEGT. The CDR3 sequence is CASSPSPSGWEFLGELFF. The DNA for the CDR3 is TGTGCCAGCAGCCCCTCCCCTAGCGGGTGGGAATTTCTGGGGGAGCTGTTTTTT.

There are a few counts of this clonotype. The V gene is TRBV29-1, the J gene TRBJ1-1; weak D call: TRBD1 (5 bases). The CDR3 sequence is 14 residues long. V dropped 3 bases and J dropped 3 bases, with 14 bases sitting between them. Germline-derived CDR1 and CDR2 are SQVTM and ANQGSEA. For the CDR3, the DNA is TGCAGCGTTGAGGGCAGGGTTGGGGACACTGAAGCTTTCTTT. Translated, it gives CSVEGRVGDTEAFF.

A few counts support this clonotype. The rearrangement joins TRBV7-6 to TRBJ1-3, with 7 bases fitting TRBD1. Germline V lookup: CDR1 SGHVS, CDR2 FNYEAQ. Trimming at V came to 4 bases and at J to 3 bases, leaving 6 bases not matched to a gene. CDR3 length: 15 amino acids. The DNA of the CDR3 is TGTGCCAGCAGCTCCTCGACAGGGAGTGGAAACACCATATATTTT. Its protein is CASSSSTGSGNTIYF.

This clonotype occurred many times. The chain joins TRBV7-2 to TRBJ2-6; a weak D match, TRBD2 (5 bases). The germline V gene has CDR1 SGHTA and CDR2 FQGNSA. V gave up 5 bases and J gave up 1 base, with 9 bases separating them. The CDR3 contains 15 residues. In DNA form, the CDR3 reads TGTGCCAGCAGCCCCGGAGGATCTGGGGCCAACGTCCTGACTTTC. Translation: CASSPGGSGANVLTF. Using reference TRBV7-2 and TRBJ2-6 for the parts outside the CDR3, the full variable domain is GAGVSQSPSNKVTEKGKDVELRCDPISGHTALYWYRQSLGQGLEFLIYFQGNSAPDKSGLPSDRFSAERTGGSVSTLTIQRTQQEDSAVYLCASSPGGSGANVLTFGAGSRLTVL.

The chain couples TRBV11-1 to TRBJ2-5, with D perhaps matching TRBD2 (5 bases). Germline CDR1 SGHAT, CDR2 FQDESV (reference sequence). V dropped 3 bases and J dropped 5 bases, with 13 bases sitting between them. The CDR3 runs 14 residues. The CDR3: CASSFPPGMETQYF. The CDR3 nucleotides read TGTGCCAGCAGCTTTCCCCCGGGGATGGAGACCCAGTACTTC.

V gene TRBV7-8 combines with J gene TRBJ2-1, with unresolved D. The V gene's germline CDR1 is SGHVS and CDR2 FQNEAQ. V lost 2 bases to trimming and J lost 10 bases, with 15 bases between them. The CDR3 consists of 14 residues. In DNA form, the CDR3 reads TGTGCCAGCAGCTTACACCTCCCCGGCCTAGAGCAGTTCTTC. This encodes CASSLHLPGLEQFF.

This clonotype was recorded many times. The chain combines TRBV7-6 with TRBJ1-6, with 9 bases identical to TRBD1. Germline lookup yields CDR1 SGHVS and CDR2 FNYEAQ. The CDR3 runs to 14 residues. Trimming at V came to 5 bases and at J to 7 bases, leaving 3 bases not matched to a gene. The CDR3 spells CASSRTGDNSPLHF. The CDR3 coding sequence is TGTGCCAGCAGCCGGACAGGGGACAATTCACCCCTCCACTTT.

Here the CDR3 DNA reads TGTGCCAGCAGCCACGACGTGGGGTTTGGCACAGATACGCAGTATTTT. Protein: CASSHDVGFGTDTQYF. The chain combines TRBV14 with TRBJ2-3; D gene uncertain. CDR3 length: 16 amino acids. The V end lost 3 bases, the J end lost 1 base, and 14 bases lay between the germline ends. The germline V gene has CDR1 SGHDN and CDR2 FVKESK.

V and J are TRBV6-1 and TRBJ2-1, with D perhaps assigned TRBD1 or TRBD2 (5 bases each). Germline CDR1 reads MNHNS; CDR2 reads SASEGT. This CDR3 contains 15 residues. The V end lost 2 bases, the J end lost 0 bases, and 8 bases lay between the germline ends. CDR3 loop: CASSESGRSYNEQFF. For the CDR3, the DNA is TGTGCCAGCAGTGAATCGGGACGCTCCTACAATGAGCAGTTCTTC.

This clonotype was counted a few times. V is TRBV6-2 or TRBV6-3 and J is TRBJ2-1; TRBD2 might be the D (6 bases). The CDR3 length is 16 residues. Germline V gene data show CDR1 as MNHEY and CDR2 as SVGEGT. Trimming took 1 base from V and 9 from J, leaving 19 bases between them. In DNA, the CDR3 is TGTGCCAGCAGTTACTGGTTAAGCATGGGTAGCGGTGAGCAGTTCTTC. Protein: CASSYWLSMGSGEQFF.

In its sample, this clonotype was seen a few times. This chain connects TRBV7-2 to TRBJ2-1; TRBD2 matches at 7 bases. Unmatched junction bases numbered 4, after V lost 1 base and J lost 1 base. The CDR3 spans 16 residues. Germline CDR1 is SGHTA and CDR2 is FQGNSA. The DNA for the CDR3 is TGTGCCAGCAGCTTAGGGGGGGGAAGGTCCTACAATGAGCAGTTCTTC. Translated: CASSLGGGRSYNEQFF.

As concerns this clonotype: The CDR3 ends on some other residue instead of the conserved phenylalanine or tryptophan, so this is likely a read error. The CDR3 DNA reads TGTGCCAGCAGTTTGGTCAGTTCTAATTCACCCCTCCACTGT. The encoded protein is CASSLVSSNSPLHC. The rearrangement links TRBV12-3 or TRBV12-4 to TRBJ1-6; D is undetermined. This CDR3 has 14 amino acids. Trimming shortened V by 3 bases and J by 6 bases, and 9 bases separated the two germline ends.

This clonotype was counted at least ten times. The V gene is TRBV5-1, the J gene TRBJ2-5; possible D gene TRBD2, 6 bases. Per germline, CDR1 SGHRS and CDR2 YFSETQ. V gave up 7 bases and J gave up 7 bases, with 17 bases separating them. The CDR3 runs 13 residues. CDR3 in DNA: TGCGCCAGCTTGGAGGGGCTCACGGGGACCCAGTACTTC. Amino acids: CASLEGLTGTQYF.

This clonotype has at least ten counts. V and J are TRBV29-1 and TRBJ2-4; D not resolved. The ends were cut back, 8 bases at V and 7 bases at J, with 15 bases in the middle. This CDR3 spans 12 amino acids. Germline assignment: CDR1 SQVTM and CDR2 ANQGSEA. CDR3 amino acids: CSTLAKSNIQYF. CDR3 sequence (DNA): TGCAGCACCTTGGCCAAGTCGAACATTCAGTACTTC.

This chain's CDR3 is CASSPLGAPERGETQYF. DNA of the CDR3: TGTGCCAGCTCACCATTAGGAGCTCCCGAGAGGGGAGAGACCCAGTACTTC. This sequence joins TRBV18 and TRBJ2-5; D could derive from TRBD1 or TRBD2 (5 bases each). This CDR3 region has 17 residues. Germline-derived CDR1 and CDR2 are KGHSH and LQKENI. V shed 2 bases and J shed 4 bases, with 20 bases lying between them.